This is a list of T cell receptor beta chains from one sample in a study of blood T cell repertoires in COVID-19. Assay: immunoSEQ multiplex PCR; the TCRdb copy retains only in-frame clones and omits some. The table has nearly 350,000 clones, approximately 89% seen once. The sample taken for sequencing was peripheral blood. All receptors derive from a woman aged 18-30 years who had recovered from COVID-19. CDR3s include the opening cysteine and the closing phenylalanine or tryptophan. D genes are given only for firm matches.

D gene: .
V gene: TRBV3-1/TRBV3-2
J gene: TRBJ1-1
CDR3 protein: CASSQVVRRGTEAFF

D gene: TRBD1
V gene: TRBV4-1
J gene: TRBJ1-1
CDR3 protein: CASRRGQGVMNTEAFF

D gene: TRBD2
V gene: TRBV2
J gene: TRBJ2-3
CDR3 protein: CASSPAGGLRVTQYF

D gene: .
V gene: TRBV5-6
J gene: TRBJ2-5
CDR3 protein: CASSQDRRETQYF

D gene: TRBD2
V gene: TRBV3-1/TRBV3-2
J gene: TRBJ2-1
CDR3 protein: CASSQSGLVINEQFF

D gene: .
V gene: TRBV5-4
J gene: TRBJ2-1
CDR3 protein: CASRPSLLATTYNEQFF

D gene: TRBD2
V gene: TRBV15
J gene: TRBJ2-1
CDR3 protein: CATSSRSGRGSSYNEQFF

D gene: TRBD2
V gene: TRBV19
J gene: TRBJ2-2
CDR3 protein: CASSAGLAGGPGTGELFF

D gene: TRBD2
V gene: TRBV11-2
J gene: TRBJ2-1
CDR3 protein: CASSSWTSGREDYNEQFF

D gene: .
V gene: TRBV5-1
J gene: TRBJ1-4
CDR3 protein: CASRLSLAGSNEKLFF

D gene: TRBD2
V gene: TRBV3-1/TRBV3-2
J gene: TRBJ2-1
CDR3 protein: CASSQMTGTTRWNEQFF

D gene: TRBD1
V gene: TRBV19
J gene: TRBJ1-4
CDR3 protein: CASSGRTGGREKLFF

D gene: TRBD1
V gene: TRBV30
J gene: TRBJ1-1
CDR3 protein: CAWNRDRGRTEAFF

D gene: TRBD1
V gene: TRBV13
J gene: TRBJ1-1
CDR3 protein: CASRVGGYTEAFF

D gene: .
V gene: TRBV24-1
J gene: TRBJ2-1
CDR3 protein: CATSDFGLNEQFF

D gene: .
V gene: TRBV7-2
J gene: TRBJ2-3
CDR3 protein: CASSLGGFRPDTQYF

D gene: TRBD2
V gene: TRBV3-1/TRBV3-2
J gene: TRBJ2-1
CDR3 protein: CASSPSRAGVSYNEQFF

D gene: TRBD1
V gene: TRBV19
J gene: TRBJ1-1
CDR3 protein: CASTMDRGGSEAFF

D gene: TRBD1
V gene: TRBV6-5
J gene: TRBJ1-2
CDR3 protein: CASRSQGLGGYTF

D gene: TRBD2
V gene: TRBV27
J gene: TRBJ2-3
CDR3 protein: CASSPPTSGTDTQYF

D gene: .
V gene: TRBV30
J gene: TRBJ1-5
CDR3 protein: CAWANGGPNQPQHF

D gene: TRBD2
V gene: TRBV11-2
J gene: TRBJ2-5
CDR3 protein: CASSLGTSGGQETQYF

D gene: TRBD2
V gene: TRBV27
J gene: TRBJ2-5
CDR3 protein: CASSLIQASGDQETQYF

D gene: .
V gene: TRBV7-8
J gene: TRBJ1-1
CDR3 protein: CASSLRIGQGNTEAFF

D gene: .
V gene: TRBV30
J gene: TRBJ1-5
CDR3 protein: CAWSSRTGNQPQHF

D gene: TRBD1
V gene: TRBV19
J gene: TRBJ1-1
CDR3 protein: CASSYRGGGTEAFF

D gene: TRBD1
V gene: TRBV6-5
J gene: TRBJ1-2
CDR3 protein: CASSYSVGQGQSYTF

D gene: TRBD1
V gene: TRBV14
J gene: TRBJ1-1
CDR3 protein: CASSRHTGGGTEAFF

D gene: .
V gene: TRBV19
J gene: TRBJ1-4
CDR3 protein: CASSIQGDEKLFF